This T cell receptor (beta chain) was found in a study of a mutant IDH1 vaccine in newly diagnosed glioma. The overall study: Patients were started on vaccination 4-6 weeks after radiotherapy alone, or with temozolomide cycles. Patients had received radiotherapy, temozolomide, or both previously, most receiving both. Findings and caveats of the study: The authors found pseudoprogression apparently unrelated to changes in top peripheral T cell clonotypes. Overall, around 94% of patients had vaccine-induced immune responses.

Comment on this clone: Its antigen is unidentified.

As for time point: week 35, safety follow-up. Every vaccination contained 300 ug of the mutant IDH1 20-mer peptide and was paired with topical imiquimod. CDR3 length: 15 amino acids. Germline CDR1 SGDLS, CDR2 YYNGEE. Trimming at V came to 5 bases and at J to 2 bases, leaving 6 bases not matched to a gene. This table comes from immunoSEQ multiplex PCR, and its TCRdb copy is limited to in-frame clones, with some not included. Of tens of thousands of clones listed, about four fifths are singletons. This chain joins TRBV9 and TRBJ2-3; 9 bases are shared with TRBD1. The material was PBMCs, obtained from a glioma patient whose treatment included an IDH1 peptide vaccine. The receptor's source is a man aged 35 to 55 with glioma. Some clones in this sample may be carry-over from other donors' samples. This chain's CDR3 is CASRPGTGSTDTQYF. The CDR3 bases are TGTGCCAGCAGGCCCGGGACAGGGTCCACAGATACGCAGTATTTT.